What follows are 3 T cell receptor beta chains derived from one specimen sequenced in a study of T cells after yellow fever vaccination. TCRdb reprocessed the 5' RACE reads with MiXCR, giving one entry per CDR3 protein. This sample yields tens of thousands of distinct CDR3 sequences, of which 6.5% to 8% are seen a single time; less than 25% belongs to the top ten. The source was CD8+ T cells not binding an NS4B(214-222) dextramer, sorted from PBMCs, collected 35 to 50 days after the first yellow fever vaccination. The receptors shown here come from a man aged 18 to 30 who received the YFV17D yellow fever vaccine.

In its sample, this clonotype was seen a few times. The CDR3 coding sequence is TGTGCCAGCAGCCCGTGGAGGACTGGCGGGCAGTTCTTC. It translates to CASSPWRTGGQFF. The chain employs TRBV6-4 and TRBJ2-1; possibly TRBD2 for D (5 bases). Trimming shortened V by 6 bases and J by 12 bases, and 18 bases separated the two germline ends. The CDR3 is made up of 13 amino acids. In germline, CDR1 is MRHNA, CDR2 SNTAGT.

This chain connects TRBV24-1 to TRBJ1-6; D perhaps matches TRBD1 (5 bases). V lost 5 bases, J lost 10 bases, and 11 bases lay in between. CDR3 length equals 13 residues. Germline V gives CDR1 KGHDR, CDR2 SFDVKD. CDR3 in DNA: TGTGCCACCAGTGTAACCAGGGAATCACCCCTCCACTTT. As protein: CATSVTRESPLHF.

The J gene is TRBJ1-1, the V gene TRBV6-5; D gene unclear. This CDR3 is built from 15 residues. Deletions cut 4 bases from V and 0 bases from J, with 12 bases between. CDR1 is MNHEY and CDR2 is SVGAGI in the germline V gene. This CDR3 reads CASSSNRNMNTEAFF. For the CDR3, the DNA is TGTGCCAGCAGTTCGAACAGAAACATGAACACTGAAGCTTTCTTT.